This is a list of T cell receptor beta chains from one sample in a study of Graves' ophthalmopathy and Graves' hyperthyroidism. Using its own MiXCR run on the multiplex PCR reads, TCRdb lists one record per CDR3 protein. Of a few hundred thousand distinct CDR3 sequences detected, roughly a sixth appear once; the ten largest clones hold roughly 2.4%. Sequencing was performed on peripheral blood. The receptors originated from an adult woman with stable Graves' hyperthyroidism. Each CDR3 is given with its conserved first and last residue. The order of the fields is V gene, clone size, D gene, J gene, CDR3 DNA, CDR3 protein. D genes are given only for firm matches. For some rows the clone size is stated as once, few or many, or as a class when expanded; others skip it.

TRBV7-2	many	.	TRBJ2-5	TGTGCCAGCACCCTACGGGGTGGGGGTGGAGAGACCCAGTACTTC	CASTLRGGGGETQYF
TRBV6-1	once	.	TRBJ2-7	TGTGCCAGCAGTGAAGGGCTAGCCTACTCCTACGAGCAGTACTTC	CASSEGLAYSYEQYF
TRBV6-2/TRBV6-3	.	.	TRBJ2-2	TGTGCCAGCAGTTACGAAGGGTTCACCGGGGAGCTGTTTTTT	CASSYEGFTGELFF
TRBV7-2	many	.	TRBJ2-7	TGTGCCAGCAGCTTGGGCCTGGGTCGGACCTACGAGCAGTACTTC	CASSLGLGRTYEQYF
TRBV30	many	TRBD1	TRBJ2-5	TGTGCCTGGAGTGTCGCAGGGGGAGAGACCCAGTACTTC	CAWSVAGGETQYF
TRBV15	many	.	TRBJ2-7	TGTGCCACCAGCACAGCGACTGGGACCTACGAGCAGTACTTC	CATSTATGTYEQYF
TRBV3-1	many	.	TRBJ2-5	TGTGCCAGCAGCCAAGGACTAGATGGGACCCAGTACTTC	CASSQGLDGTQYF
TRBV30	many	TRBD1	TRBJ1-1	TGTGCCTGGATCAAAGACAGGGACCAAATCTCCTTGGGGAACACTGAAGCTTTCTTT	CAWIKDRDQISLGNTEAFF
TRBV29-1	.	TRBD1	TRBJ1-1	TGCAGCGTTTGGGGACAGGGAAACACTGAAGCTTTCTTT	CSVWGQGNTEAFF
TRBV3-1	many	.	TRBJ2-5	TGTGCCAGCAGCCAAGACCATACCGCTGGAGAGACCCAGTACTTC	CASSQDHTAGETQYF
TRBV15	many	.	TRBJ1-3	TGTGCCACCAGCAGAGATTTCGGGGTCGGCGTTGGAAACACCATATATTTT	CATSRDFGVGVGNTIYF
TRBV18	.	.	TRBJ1-1	TGTGCCAGCTCACCGGACGGGGGGGCCACTGAAGCTTTCTTT	CASSPDGGATEAFF
TRBV11-2	few	TRBD2	TRBJ2-2	TGTGCCAGCGGTCCTCGAGCGGGAGTTAGCACCGGGGAGCTGTTTTTT	CASGPRAGVSTGELFF
TRBV6-2/TRBV6-3	many	.	TRBJ2-4	TGTGCCAGCAGTTACTCGGAGGAAACCAAAAACATTAAGTACTTC	CASSYSEETKNIKYF
TRBV29-1	few	.	TRBJ2-2	TGCAGCGTTGGTTTCTGTCCCGGGGAGCTGTTTTTT	CSVGFCPGELFF
TRBV5-1	few	.	TRBJ1-1	TGCGCCAGCAGCTTGGAGTCGGGTACAATATCTGAAGCTTTCTTT	CASSLESGTISEAFF
TRBV27	.	.	TRBJ2-7	TGTGCCAGCGGCTCCCTCTCCTACGAGCAGTACTTC	CASGSLSYEQYF
TRBV29-1	many	.	TRBJ2-7	TGCAGCGTTGGTAGGGGGACAGGGGGTTCTAGCGGGAGCCTGTACGAGCAGTACTTC	CSVGRGTGGSSGSLYEQYF
TRBV7-8	many	TRBD2	TRBJ2-7	TGTGCCAGCAGCGAGGCCAGATATGAAGCGGGATTCTACGAGCAGTACTTC	CASSEARYEAGFYEQYF
TRBV6-2/TRBV6-3	many	TRBD2	TRBJ2-7	TGTGCCAGCGGATCTAGCGGTGGGGCTTCCTACGAGCAGTACTTC	CASGSSGGASYEQYF
TRBV2	few	.	TRBJ2-5	TGTGCCAGCGGGGGCGGGTGGGGTCGAGAGACCCAGTACTTC	CASGGGWGRETQYF
TRBV6-5	many	.	TRBJ1-1	TGTGCCAGCTACGAATCGACTGAAGCTTTCTTT	CASYESTEAFF
TRBV7-2	few	TRBD1	TRBJ1-1	TGTGCCAGCAGCTTAGATTTCGGCAGGGGGGACACTGAAGCTTTCTTT	CASSLDFGRGDTEAFF
TRBV20-1	few	.	TRBJ2-2	TGCAGTGCTAGAGACCTCTACAAGGGTGACACCGGGGAGCTGTTTTTT	CSARDLYKGDTGELFF
TRBV6-5	many	.	TRBJ1-2	TGTGCCAGCAGTTACGGAGGATATGGCTACACCTTC	CASSYGGYGYTF
TRBV6-5	many	TRBD2	TRBJ2-7	TGTGCCAGCAGGGGACTAGCGGCCCCCGGGCTTTACGAGCAGTACTTC	CASRGLAAPGLYEQYF
TRBV2	.	TRBD2	TRBJ2-1	TGTGCCAGCAGTTCCACTAGCGGGGGGTCGGGCTATGAGCAGTTCTTC	CASSSTSGGSGYEQFF
TRBV7-9	.	.	TRBJ2-7	TGTGCCAGCAGCCTACCGGGTCCTGCCCACGAGCAGTACTTC	CASSLPGPAHEQYF
TRBV28	once	.	TRBJ1-6	TGTGCCAGCAGTTTGGTGCAGGGAGATAATTCACCCCTCCACTTT	CASSLVQGDNSPLHF
TRBV6-1	few	TRBD2	TRBJ2-2	TGTGCCAGCAGTACAGTTAGCGGGAGGGGGCCCGGGGAGCTGTTTTTT	CASSTVSGRGPGELFF
TRBV20-1	many	.	TRBJ2-5	TGCAGTGCTAGAGATATGGAGACCCAGTACTTC	CSARDMETQYF
TRBV4-3	many	.	TRBJ2-7	TGCGCCAGCAGCCCAAGGCGCTCCTCCTACGAGCAGTACTTC	CASSPRRSSYEQYF
TRBV7-2	many	.	TRBJ2-5	TGTGCCAGCAGCTCACAAACTCTAGAAGAGACCCAGTACTTC	CASSSQTLEETQYF
TRBV29-1	many	TRBD1	TRBJ2-7	TGCAGCGTTACCGGGACAGCCCTCTCCTACGAGCAGTACTTC	CSVTGTALSYEQYF
TRBV12-3/TRBV12-4	.	.	TRBJ1-2	TGTGCCAGCAGTTTAGCGCGGCGGTCCTATGGCTACACCTTC	CASSLARRSYGYTF
TRBV15	.	.	TRBJ2-5	TGTGCCACCAGCGTCGGTTTCGGGTCGGAGACCCAGTACTTC	CATSVGFGSETQYF
TRBV24-1	many	.	TRBJ2-7	TGTGCCACCAGTGATTCCCAGGGGGGAACCTACGAGCAGTACTTC	CATSDSQGGTYEQYF
TRBV7-9	.	.	TRBJ1-1	TGTGCCAGCAGCTTGGCCGCAGGGAAGACTGAAGCTTTCTTT	CASSLAAGKTEAFF
TRBV24-1	many	TRBD1	TRBJ1-5	TGTGCCACCAGTGACACGGGACAGTTCAATCAGCCCCAGCATTTT	CATSDTGQFNQPQHF
TRBV27	many	.	TRBJ2-6	TGTGCCACCCGTTGGTCCAACGTCCTGACTTTC	CATRWSNVLTF
TRBV19	many	.	TRBJ2-5	TGTGCCAGTAGTGCTTCAGCGCTTTGGGAGACCCAGTACTTC	CASSASALWETQYF